This T cell receptor (beta chain) was captured by sequencing in a study of blood T cell repertoires in COVID-19. Across the study: Sites in the United States, Italy and Spain provided acute and convalescent COVID-19 samples. The analysed material was cDNA or gDNA that came from T cells, B-cell-depleted T cells, or PBMCs.

Per the original methods: Amplification of reference gene primers provided the estimated nucleated cell counts. Data came from immunoSEQ multiplex PCR; TCRdb stores just in-frame clones and leaves some out. V, J and clone size were drawn from that table, and D and trimming were deduced from the DNA. Seen here are 100,000 or so clones, around 76% observed once, and the top ten hold roughly a fifth. The sample consisted of peripheral blood. The origin of this receptor is an older woman with acute or convalescent COVID-19.

CDR3 region: CASSLGQADSGNTIYF. The CDR3, as DNA: TGTGCCAGCAGCCTGGGACAGGCCGACTCTGGAAACACCATATATTTT. The V and J genes are TRBV7-2 and TRBJ1-3; 8 positions match TRBD1. This CDR3 is 16 amino acids long. The ends lost 5 bases at V and 0 bases at J; junction bases unmatched: 6. Germline V gene sequence: CDR1 SGHTA, CDR2 FQGNSA.